This TCR beta chain is drawn from a study of T cell changes during pregnancy in multiple sclerosis (dated by TCRdb to between 2018 and 2021). Concerning the study at large: The study looked at changes in the T cell repertoire across pregnancy in women with multiple sclerosis.

Library generation was performed with the immunoSEQ multiplex PCR assay. TCRdb obtained this table from immuneACCESS and retained in-frame rearrangements with V and J assigned. These tables miss some clones; where compared with another copy, unresolved V genes account for less than half of the shortfall, and the remainder is unexplained. The sample table contains about 45,000 clones; only one count was recorded for approximately 89% of them. The biggest ten clones account for 2.9% of the sample. The germline V gene supplies CDR1 SGHAT and CDR2 FQNNGV. The junction shows trimming of 1 base on V and 3 bases on J, plus 7 bases between the germline ends. The CDR3 sequence holds 13 residues, the cysteine and phenylalanine included. Only the CDR3 DNA is retained, 39 bases long and in frame from the first base. With regard to this clone: Its antigen remains unidentified. Per-base qualities were not stored, and no clone one base away is much larger.

The input for sequencing was CD8+ T cells from peripheral blood mononuclear cells, taken in the second trimester of pregnancy. The chain couples TRBV11-2 to TRBJ2-7; a weak D assignment points to TRBD1 (6 bases agree). This clonotype was sampled from a female donor with multiple sclerosis, enrolled in a pregnancy study. The bases read TGTGCCAGCAGCTTAGCAGGGGACTACGAGCAGTACTTC. It encodes CASSLAGDYEQYF.